This TCR beta chain comes out of a study of T-cell reconstitution after alpha-beta-depleted transplantation in children. Notes on the study in general: From newly produced T cells came most of the T-cell counts and diversity one year after transplant. The study traced high day-60 TCRbeta diversity in some patients to surviving recipient T cells and thymic progenitors. The study reportedly traced alpha-beta T cells about two months after transplant to several hundred expanded graft clones.

Germline CDR1 SGHAT, CDR2 FQDESV (reference sequence). V gave up 5 bases and J gave up 0 bases; unmatched junction bases: 19. The CDR3 contains 20 residues. On this clonotype itself: Its antigen is as yet unknown.

As it was prepared, the TCRbeta library received unique molecular identifiers. TCRdb itself ran the PCR reads through MiXCR, one entry per CDR3 protein. The data show about 210,000 distinct CDR3 sequences, with roughly 18% seen just once and 43% held by the top ten. The TCR was taken from a male patient between 2 and 10 years old who had a stem cell transplant for acute lymphoblastic leukemia, so the T cells may come from the graft donor. Sequenced here: PBMCs, mostly from graft donor cells, sampled 360 days after TCRalphabeta/CD19-depleted stem cell transplant. This rearrangement joins TRBV11-1 to TRBJ2-1; 7 bases are shared with TRBD2. The CDR3 region has the DNA TGTGCCAGCAGCCCCCAGCGGGGAAGGAACGGTGTGTCCTCCTACAATGAGCAGTTCTTC. Encoded protein: CASSPQRGRNGVSSYNEQFF.